One and the same sample provided the 4 T cell receptor beta chains below, sequenced in a study of cytomegalovirus exposure and HLA in healthy donors. 13 Jbeta primers and 60 Vbeta primers were used for the PCR. This table comes from immunoSEQ multiplex PCR, and its TCRdb copy is limited to in-frame clones, with some not included. The sample has about 210,000 clones, around 80% seen once. Sequenced: PBMCs. The receptors come from a man between 35 and 55 years old in good health and CMV-seropositive.

The V gene is TRBV5-1, the J gene TRBJ2-3, with a tentative D call TRBD2 (6 bases). V was clipped by 1 base and J by 2 bases, with 11 bases between them. Per the germline V gene, CDR1 is SGHRS and CDR2 is YFSETQ. The CDR3 spans 15 residues. The CDR3 bases are TGCGCCAGCAGCTTGATGGCTAGCGTCACAGATACGCAGTATTTT. It yields the protein CASSLMASVTDTQYF.

J is TRBJ2-5 and V is TRBV5-1; 16 nucleotides align to TRBD2. V was pared by 3 bases and J by 4 bases, with 12 bases of the junction left unmatched. Germline loops: CDR1 SGHRS, CDR2 YFSETQ. The CDR3 is made up of 19 amino acids. CDR3 amino acids: CASSSMGLAGGPVGETQYF. Written as DNA, the CDR3 is TGCGCCAGCAGCTCAATGGGACTAGCGGGAGGGCCCGTTGGAGAGACCCAGTACTTC.

This sequence joins TRBV7-8 and TRBJ2-1, with 10 positions matching TRBD2. Germline V gene sequence: CDR1 SGHVS, CDR2 FQNEAQ. CDR3 length: 17 amino acids. With 5 bases clipped from V and 0 bases from J, the junction kept 7 bases outside the gene matches. In DNA form, the CDR3 reads TGTGCCAGCAGCCCGTGGGCTAGCGGGAGCTCCTACAATGAGCAGTTCTTC. Its protein is CASSPWASGSSYNEQFF.

The genes are TRBV18 and TRBJ1-2; D is perhaps TRBD1 (5 bases). CDR1 is KGHSH, CDR2 LQKENI, per germline. The CDR3 consists of 15 residues. V was shortened by 3 bases and J by 3 bases, with 14 bases between the two germline ends. The CDR3 loop is CASSPSAGHDYGYTF. CDR3 DNA: TGTGCCAGCTCACCTTCTGCTGGACACGACTATGGCTACACCTTC.